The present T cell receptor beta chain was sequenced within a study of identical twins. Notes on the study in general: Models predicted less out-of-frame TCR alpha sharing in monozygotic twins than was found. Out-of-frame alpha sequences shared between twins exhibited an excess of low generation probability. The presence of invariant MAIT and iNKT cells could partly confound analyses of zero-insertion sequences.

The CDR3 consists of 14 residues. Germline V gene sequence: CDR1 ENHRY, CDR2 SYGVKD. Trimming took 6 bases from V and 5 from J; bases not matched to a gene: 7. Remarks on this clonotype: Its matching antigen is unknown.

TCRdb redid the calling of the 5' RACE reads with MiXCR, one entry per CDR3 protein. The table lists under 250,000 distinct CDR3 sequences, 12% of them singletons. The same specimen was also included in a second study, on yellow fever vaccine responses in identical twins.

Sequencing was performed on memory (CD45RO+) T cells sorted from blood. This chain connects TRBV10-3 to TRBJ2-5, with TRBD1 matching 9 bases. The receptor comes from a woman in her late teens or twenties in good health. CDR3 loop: CAISIQGAEETQYF. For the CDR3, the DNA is TGTGCCATCAGCATACAGGGGGCCGAGGAGACCCAGTACTTC.